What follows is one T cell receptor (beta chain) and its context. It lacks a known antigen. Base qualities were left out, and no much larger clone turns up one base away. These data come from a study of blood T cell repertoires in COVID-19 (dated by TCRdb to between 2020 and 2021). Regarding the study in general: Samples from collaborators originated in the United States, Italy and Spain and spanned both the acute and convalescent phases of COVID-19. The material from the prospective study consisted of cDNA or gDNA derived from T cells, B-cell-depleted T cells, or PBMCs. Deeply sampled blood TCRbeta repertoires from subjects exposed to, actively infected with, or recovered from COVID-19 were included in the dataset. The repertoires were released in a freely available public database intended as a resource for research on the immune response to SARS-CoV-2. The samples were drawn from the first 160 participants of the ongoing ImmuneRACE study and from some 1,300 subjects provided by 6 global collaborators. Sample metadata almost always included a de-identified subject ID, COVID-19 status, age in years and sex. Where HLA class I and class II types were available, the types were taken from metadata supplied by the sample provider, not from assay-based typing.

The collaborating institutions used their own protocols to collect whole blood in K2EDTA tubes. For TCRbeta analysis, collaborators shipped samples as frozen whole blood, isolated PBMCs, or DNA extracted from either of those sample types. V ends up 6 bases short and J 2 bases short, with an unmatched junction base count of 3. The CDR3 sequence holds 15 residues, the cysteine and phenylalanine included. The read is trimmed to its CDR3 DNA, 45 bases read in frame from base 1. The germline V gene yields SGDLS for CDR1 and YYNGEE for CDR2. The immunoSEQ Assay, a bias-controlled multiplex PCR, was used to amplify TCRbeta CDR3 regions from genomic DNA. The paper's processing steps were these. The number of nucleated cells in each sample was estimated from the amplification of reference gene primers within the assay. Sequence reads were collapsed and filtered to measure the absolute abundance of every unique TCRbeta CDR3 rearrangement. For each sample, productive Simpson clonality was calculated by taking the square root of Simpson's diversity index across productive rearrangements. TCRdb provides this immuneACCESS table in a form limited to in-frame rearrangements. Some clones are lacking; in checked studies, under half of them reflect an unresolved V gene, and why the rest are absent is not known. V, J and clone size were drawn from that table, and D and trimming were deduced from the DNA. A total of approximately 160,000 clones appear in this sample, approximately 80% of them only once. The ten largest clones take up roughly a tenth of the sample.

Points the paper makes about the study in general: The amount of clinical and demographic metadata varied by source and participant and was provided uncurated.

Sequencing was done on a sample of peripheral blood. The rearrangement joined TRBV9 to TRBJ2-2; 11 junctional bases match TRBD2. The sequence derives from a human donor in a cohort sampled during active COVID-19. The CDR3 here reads CASTLAGGNTGELFF. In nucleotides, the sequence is TGTGCCAGCACCCTAGCGGGGGGAAACACCGGGGAGCTGTTTTTT.